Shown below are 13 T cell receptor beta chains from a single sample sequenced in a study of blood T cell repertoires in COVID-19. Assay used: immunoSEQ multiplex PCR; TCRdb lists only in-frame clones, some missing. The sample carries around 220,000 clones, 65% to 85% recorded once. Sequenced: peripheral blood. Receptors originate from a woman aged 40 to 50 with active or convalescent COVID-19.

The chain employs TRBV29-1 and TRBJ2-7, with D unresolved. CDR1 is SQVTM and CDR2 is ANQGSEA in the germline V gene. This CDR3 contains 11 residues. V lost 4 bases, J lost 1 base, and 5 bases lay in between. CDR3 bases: TGCAGCGTTGGACAATCCTACGAGCAGTACTTC. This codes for CSVGQSYEQYF.

In DNA, the CDR3 is TGTGCCAGCAGACAAGGACAAAGCACAGATACGCAGTATTTT. The encoded protein is CASRQGQSTDTQYF. The V gene is TRBV7-2, the J gene TRBJ2-3; D perhaps matches TRBD1 (5 bases). CDR3 length: 14 residues. V was trimmed by 6 bases and J by 0 bases, leaving 10 bases between them. Germline-derived CDR1 and CDR2 are SGHTA and FQGNSA.

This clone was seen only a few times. CDR3 residues: CASSPTGDGYTF. CDR3 nucleotides: TGTGCCAGCAGCCCTACAGGGGATGGCTACACCTTC. The V call is TRBV7-9, the J call TRBJ1-2; 7 nucleotides agree with TRBD1. Trimming removed 5 bases from V and 6 bases from J; junction bases left unmatched: 3. CDR1 is SEHNR and CDR2 is FQNEAQ in the germline V gene (reference sequence). The CDR3 length is 12 residues.

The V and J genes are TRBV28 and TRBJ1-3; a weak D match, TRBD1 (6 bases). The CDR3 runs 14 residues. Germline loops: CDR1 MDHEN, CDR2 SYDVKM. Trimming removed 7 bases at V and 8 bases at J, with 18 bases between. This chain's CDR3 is CASNGREGGDTIYF. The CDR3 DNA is TGTGCCAGCAATGGCAGGGAGGGGGGGGACACCATATATTTT. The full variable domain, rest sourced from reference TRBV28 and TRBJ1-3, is DVKVTQSSRYLVKRTGEKVFLECVQDMDHENMFWYRQDPGLGLRLIYFSYDVKMKEKGDIPEGYSVSREKKERFSLILESASTNQTSMYLCASNGREGGDTIYFGEGSWLTVV.

The CDR3 reads CASSEASSAGGYEQYF. The CDR3 DNA follows: TGTGCCAGCAGTGAAGCTTCCTCAGCGGGGGGCTACGAGCAGTACTTC. The V call is TRBV6-1, the J call TRBJ2-7, with 9 bases identical to TRBD2. This CDR3 has 16 residues. Germline V gene lookup returns CDR1 MNHNS and CDR2 SASEGT. V was pared by 0 bases and J by 3 bases, with 6 bases of the junction left unmatched.

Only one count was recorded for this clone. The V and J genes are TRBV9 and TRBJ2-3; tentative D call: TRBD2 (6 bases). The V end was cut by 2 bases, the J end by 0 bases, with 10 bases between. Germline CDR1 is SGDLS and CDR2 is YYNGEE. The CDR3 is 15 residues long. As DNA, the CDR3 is TGTGCCAGCAGCGTTAGCGGATCTAGCACAGATACGCAGTATTTT. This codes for CASSVSGSSTDTQYF. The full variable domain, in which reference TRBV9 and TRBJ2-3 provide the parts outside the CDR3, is DSGVTQTPKHLITATGQRVTLRCSPRSGDLSVYWYQQSLDQGLQFLIQYYNGEERAKGNILERFSAQQFPDLHSELNLSSLELGDSALYFCASSVSGSSTDTQYFGPGTRLTVL.

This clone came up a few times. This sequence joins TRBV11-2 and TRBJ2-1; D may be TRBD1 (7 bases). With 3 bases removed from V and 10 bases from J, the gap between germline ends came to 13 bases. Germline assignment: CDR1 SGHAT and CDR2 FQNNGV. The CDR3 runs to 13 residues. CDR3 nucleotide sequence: TGTGCCAGCAGCTTGGGCAGGGGGGTGGAGCAGTTCTTC. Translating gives CASSLGRGVEQFF.

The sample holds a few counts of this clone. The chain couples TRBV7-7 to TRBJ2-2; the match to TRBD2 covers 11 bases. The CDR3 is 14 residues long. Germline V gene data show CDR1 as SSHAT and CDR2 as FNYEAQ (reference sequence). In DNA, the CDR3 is TGTGCTAGTGGGCTAGCGGGGGGCACCGGGGAGCTGTTTTTT. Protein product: CASGLAGGTGELFF. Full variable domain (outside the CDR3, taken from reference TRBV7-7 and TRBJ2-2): GAGVSQSPRYKVTKRGQDVTLRCDPISSHATLYWYQQALGQGPEFLTYFNYEAQPDKSGLPSDRFSAERPEGSISTLTIQRTEQRDSAMYRCASGLAGGTGELFFGEGSRLTVL.

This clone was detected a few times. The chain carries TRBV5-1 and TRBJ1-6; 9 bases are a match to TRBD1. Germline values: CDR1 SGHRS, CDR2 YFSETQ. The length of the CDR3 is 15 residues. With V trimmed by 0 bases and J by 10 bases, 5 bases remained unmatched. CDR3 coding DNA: TGCGCCAGCAGCTTGGGGGGACAGGGTCGATCACCCCTCCACTTT. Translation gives CASSLGGQGRSPLHF.

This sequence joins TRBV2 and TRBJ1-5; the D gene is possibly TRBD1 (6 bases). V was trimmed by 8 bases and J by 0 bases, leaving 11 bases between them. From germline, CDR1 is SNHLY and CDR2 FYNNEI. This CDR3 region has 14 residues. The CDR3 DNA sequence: TGTGCCAGCGCTGCAGGGGCTAGCAATCAGCCCCAGCATTTT. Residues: CASAAGASNQPQHF. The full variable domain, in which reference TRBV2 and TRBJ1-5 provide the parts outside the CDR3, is EPEVTQTPSHQVTQMGQEVILRCVPISNHLYFYWYRQILGQKVEFLVSFYNNEISEKSEIFDDQFSVERPDGSNFTLKIRSTKLEDSAMYFCASAAGASNQPQHFGDGTRLSIL.

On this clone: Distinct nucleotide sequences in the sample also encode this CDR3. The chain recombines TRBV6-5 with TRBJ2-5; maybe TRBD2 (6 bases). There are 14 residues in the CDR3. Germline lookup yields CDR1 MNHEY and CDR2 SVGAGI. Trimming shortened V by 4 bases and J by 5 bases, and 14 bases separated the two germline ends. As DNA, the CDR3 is TGTGCCAGCAGTTCCGGGGGTTTGGGGGAGACCCAGTACTTC. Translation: CASSSGGLGETQYF.

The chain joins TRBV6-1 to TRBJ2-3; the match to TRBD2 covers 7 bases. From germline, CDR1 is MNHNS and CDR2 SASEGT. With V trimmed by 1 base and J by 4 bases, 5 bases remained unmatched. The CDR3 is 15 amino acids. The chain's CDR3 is CASSEGGGGADTQYF. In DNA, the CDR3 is TGTGCCAGCAGTGAAGGCGGGGGAGGAGCAGATACGCAGTATTTT.

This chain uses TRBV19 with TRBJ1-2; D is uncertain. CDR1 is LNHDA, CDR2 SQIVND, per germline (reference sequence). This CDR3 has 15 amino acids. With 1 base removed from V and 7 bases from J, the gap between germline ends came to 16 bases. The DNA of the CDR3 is TGTGCCAGTAGTATAGGGTCGGCGGTCGGCTCTGGCTACACCTTC. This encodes CASSIGSAVGSGYTF.